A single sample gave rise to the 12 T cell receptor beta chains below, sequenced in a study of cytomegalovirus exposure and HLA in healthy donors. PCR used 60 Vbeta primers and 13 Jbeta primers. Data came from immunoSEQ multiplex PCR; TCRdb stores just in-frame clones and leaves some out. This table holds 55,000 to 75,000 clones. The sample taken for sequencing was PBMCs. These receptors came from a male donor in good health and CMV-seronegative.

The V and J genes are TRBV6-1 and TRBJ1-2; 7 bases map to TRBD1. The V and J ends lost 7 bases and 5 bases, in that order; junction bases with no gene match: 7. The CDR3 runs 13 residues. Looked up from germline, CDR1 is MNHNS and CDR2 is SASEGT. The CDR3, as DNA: TGTGCCAGCACGGAGGGGGCCTGGTATGGCTACACCTTC. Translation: CASTEGAWYGYTF.

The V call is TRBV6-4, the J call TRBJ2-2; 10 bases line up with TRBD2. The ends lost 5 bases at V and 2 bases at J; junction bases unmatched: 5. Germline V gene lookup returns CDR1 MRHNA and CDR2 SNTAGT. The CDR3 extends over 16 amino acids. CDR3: CASSFLAGANTGELFF. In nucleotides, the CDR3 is TGTGCCAGCAGTTTTCTAGCGGGGGCCAACACCGGGGAGCTGTTTTTT.

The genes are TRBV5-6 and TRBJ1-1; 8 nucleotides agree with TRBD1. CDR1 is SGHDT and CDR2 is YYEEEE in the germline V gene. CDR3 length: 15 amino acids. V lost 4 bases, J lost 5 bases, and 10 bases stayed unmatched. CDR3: CASSSWTGLWTEAFF. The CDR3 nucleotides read TGTGCCAGCAGCAGTTGGACAGGGCTGTGGACTGAAGCTTTCTTT.

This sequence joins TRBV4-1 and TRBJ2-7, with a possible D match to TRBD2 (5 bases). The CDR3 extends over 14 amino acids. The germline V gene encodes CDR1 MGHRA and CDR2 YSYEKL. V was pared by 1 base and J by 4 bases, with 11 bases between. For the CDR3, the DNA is TGCGCCAGCAGCCAAGGGAGCGGTTCGTACGAGCAGTACTTC. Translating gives CASSQGSGSYEQYF.

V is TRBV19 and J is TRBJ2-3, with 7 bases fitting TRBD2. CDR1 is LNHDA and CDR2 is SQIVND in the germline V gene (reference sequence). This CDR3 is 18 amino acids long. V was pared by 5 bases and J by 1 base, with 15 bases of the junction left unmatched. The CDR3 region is CASSSVFYGAGGTDTQYF. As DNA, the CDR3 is TGTGCCAGTAGTTCCGTCTTCTATGGCGCGGGGGGCACAGATACGCAGTATTTT.

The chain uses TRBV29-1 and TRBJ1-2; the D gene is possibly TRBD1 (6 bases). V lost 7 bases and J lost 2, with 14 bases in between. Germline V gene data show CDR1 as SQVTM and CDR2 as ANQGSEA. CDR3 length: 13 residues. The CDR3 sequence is CSAGGTGNYGYTF. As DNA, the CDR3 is TGCAGCGCTGGGGGAACAGGGAACTATGGCTACACCTTC.

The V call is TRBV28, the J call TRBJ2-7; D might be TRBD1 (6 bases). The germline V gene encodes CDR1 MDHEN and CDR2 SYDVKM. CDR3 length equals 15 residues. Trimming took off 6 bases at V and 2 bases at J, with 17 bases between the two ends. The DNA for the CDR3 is TGTGCCAGCAGCCCCTCCGGGACAACTCCCTACGAGCAGTACTTC. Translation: CASSPSGTTPYEQYF.

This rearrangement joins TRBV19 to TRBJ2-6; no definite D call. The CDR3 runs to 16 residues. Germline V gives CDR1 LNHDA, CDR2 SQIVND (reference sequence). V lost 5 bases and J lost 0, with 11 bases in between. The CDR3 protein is CASSSRVTSGANVLTF. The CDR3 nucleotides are TGTGCCAGTAGTTCCCGCGTCACCTCTGGGGCCAACGTCCTGACTTTC.

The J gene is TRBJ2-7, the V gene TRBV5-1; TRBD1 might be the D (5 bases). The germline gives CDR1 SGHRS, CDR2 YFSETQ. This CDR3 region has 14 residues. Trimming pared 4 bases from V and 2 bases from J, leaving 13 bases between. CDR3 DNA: TGCGCCAGCAGCCCCGACAGACCCCCCTACGAGCAGTACTTC. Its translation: CASSPDRPPYEQYF.

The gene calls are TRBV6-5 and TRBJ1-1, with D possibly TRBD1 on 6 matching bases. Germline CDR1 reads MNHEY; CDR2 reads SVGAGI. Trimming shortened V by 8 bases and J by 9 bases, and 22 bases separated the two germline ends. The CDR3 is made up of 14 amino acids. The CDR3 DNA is TGTGCCAGCGGCGACGCCCCTGGACAGTTAAAAGCTTTCTTT. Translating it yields CASGDAPGQLKAFF.

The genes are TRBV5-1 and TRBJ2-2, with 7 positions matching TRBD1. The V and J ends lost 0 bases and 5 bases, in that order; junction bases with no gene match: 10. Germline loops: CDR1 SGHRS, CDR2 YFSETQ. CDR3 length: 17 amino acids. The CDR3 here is CASSLVGGAFGTGELFF. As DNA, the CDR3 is TGCGCCAGCAGCTTGGTAGGGGGCGCGTTTGGGACCGGGGAGCTGTTTTTT.

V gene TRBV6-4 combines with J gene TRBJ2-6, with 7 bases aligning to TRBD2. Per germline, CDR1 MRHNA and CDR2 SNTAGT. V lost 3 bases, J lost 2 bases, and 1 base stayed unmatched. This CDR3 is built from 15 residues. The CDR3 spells CASSEGTTGANVLTF. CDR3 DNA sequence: TGTGCCAGCAGTGAAGGGACTACTGGGGCCAACGTCCTGACTTTC.